This TCR beta chain emerged from a study of T cells in Graves' hyperthyroidism and ophthalmopathy. Notes on the study in general: Model-based prediction identified ophthalmopathy a median around 6.5 months prior to its onset.

This clonotype has at least ten counts. The antigen is not known. Using RNA transcripts as the source, TCR beta CDR3 regions were amplified. The HTBI set primed first-round TCR CDR3 RT-PCR. TCRdb re-called the multiplex PCR reads through MiXCR, storing one row per CDR3 protein. The profile shows around 600,000 distinct CDR3 sequences, around 14% of them singletons. PBMCs stemmed from about 9.5 ml fresh peripheral blood. J was trimmed by 8 bases and V by 3 bases; bases with no gene match: 7. This CDR3 has 15 residues. V gene TRBV12-3 or TRBV12-4 combines with J gene TRBJ2-4; 10 bases line up with TRBD2. This TCR was sampled from a woman aged 30 to 39 with Graves' hyperthyroidism. Sequencing used blood. CDR3 bases: TGTGCCAGCAGTTTTCAAGCGGGAGGGCCAGACATTCAGTACTTC. Protein: CASSFQAGGPDIQYF.